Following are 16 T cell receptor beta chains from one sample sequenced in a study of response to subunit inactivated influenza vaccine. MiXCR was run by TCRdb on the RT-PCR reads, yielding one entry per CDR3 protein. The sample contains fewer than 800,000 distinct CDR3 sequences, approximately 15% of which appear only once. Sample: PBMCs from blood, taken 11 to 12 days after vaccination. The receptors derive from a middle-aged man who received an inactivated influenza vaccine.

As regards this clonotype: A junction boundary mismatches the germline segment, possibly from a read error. The CDR3 here is CASSLGTGGHQETQYF. As DNA, the CDR3 is TGTGCTAGCAGCTTAGGGACAGGGGGCCATCAAGAGACCCAGTACTTC. The V and J genes are TRBV7-7 and TRBJ2-5, with 12 positions matching TRBD1. Germline V gives CDR1 SSHAT, CDR2 FNYEAQ (reference sequence). The CDR3 is made up of 16 amino acids.

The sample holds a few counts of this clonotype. The CDR3 sequence: CASTGQLTDTQYF. The CDR3 DNA sequence: TGTGCCAGCACCGGGCAGCTCACAGATACGCAGTATTTT. The V call is TRBV7-2, the J call TRBJ2-3, with D uncertain. V was pared by 7 bases and J by 2 bases, with 10 bases between. The CDR3 covers 13 residues. Germline lookup yields CDR1 SGHTA and CDR2 FQGNSA.

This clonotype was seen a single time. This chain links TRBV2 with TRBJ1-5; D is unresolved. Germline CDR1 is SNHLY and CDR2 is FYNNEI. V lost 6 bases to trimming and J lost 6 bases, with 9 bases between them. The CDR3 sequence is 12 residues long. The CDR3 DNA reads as TGTGCCAGCAGCGACCAGAGTCAGCCCCAGCATTTT. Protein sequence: CASSDQSQPQHF.

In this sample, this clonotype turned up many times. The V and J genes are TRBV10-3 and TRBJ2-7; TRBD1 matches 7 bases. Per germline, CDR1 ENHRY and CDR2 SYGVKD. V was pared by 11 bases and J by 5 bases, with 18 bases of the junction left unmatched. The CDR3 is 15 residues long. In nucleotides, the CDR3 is TGTGCCCTAGAATCCCGCGACGCGACAGGGAACGAGCAGTACTTC. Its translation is CALESRDATGNEQYF.

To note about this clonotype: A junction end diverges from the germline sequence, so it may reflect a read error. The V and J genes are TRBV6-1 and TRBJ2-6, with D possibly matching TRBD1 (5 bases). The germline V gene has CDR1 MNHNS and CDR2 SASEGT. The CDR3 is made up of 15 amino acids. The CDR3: CASSLSTSGAKVLTF. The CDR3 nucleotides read TGTGCCAGCAGCCTTTCAACCTCTGGGGCCAAGGTCCTGACTTTC.

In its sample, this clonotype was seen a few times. The CDR3 DNA is TGCAGCGTTGAGGAGGGGGTGAACACCGGGGAGCTGTTTTTT. It encodes CSVEEGVNTGELFF. The chain has TRBV29-1 and TRBJ2-2, with D perhaps being TRBD1 or TRBD2 (6 bases each). Germline V gene sequence: CDR1 SQVTM, CDR2 ANQGSEA. CDR3 length equals 14 residues. The V end was cut by 3 bases, the J end by 1 base, with 9 bases between.

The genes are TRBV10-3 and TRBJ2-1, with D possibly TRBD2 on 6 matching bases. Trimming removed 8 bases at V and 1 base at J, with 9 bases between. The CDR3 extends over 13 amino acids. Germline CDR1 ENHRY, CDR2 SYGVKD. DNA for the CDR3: TGTGCCATCCGGACTAATTCCTACAATGAGCAGTTCTTC. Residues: CAIRTNSYNEQFF.

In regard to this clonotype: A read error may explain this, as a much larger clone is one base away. The CDR3 DNA reads as TGCGCCGGCAGCCCGGCGGGACTAGCGGACTACGAGCAGTACTTC. It is translated as CAGSPAGLADYEQYF. The V gene is TRBV5-1, the J gene TRBJ2-7; TRBD2 aligns across 11 bases. The V gene's germline CDR1 is SGHRS and CDR2 YFSETQ. The CDR3 sequence is 15 residues long.

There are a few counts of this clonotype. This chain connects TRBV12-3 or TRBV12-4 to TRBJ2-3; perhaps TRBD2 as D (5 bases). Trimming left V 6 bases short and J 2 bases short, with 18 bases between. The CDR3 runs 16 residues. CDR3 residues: CASRLSGSAYTDTQYF. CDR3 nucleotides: TGTGCCAGCAGGTTGAGCGGCTCAGCATACACAGATACGCAGTATTTT.

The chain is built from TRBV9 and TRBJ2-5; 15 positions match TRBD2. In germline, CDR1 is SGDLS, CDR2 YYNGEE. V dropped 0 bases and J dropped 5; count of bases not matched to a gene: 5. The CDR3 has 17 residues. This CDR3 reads CASSVGGTSGGPETQYF. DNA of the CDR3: TGTGCCAGCAGCGTAGGGGGGACTAGCGGGGGGCCGGAGACCCAGTACTTC.

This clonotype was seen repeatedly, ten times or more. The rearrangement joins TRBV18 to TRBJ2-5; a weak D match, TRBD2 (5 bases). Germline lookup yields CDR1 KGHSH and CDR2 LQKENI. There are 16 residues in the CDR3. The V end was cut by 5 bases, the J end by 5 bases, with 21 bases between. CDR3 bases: TGTGCCAGCTCAAACCGGAAGCGGCAATCGGGGGAGACCCAGTACTTC. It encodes CASSNRKRQSGETQYF.

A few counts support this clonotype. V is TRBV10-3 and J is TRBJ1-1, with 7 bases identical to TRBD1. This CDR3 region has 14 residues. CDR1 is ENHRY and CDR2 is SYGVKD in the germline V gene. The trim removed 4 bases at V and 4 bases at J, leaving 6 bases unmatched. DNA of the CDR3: TGTGCCATCAGTGGACAGGGATTGATCACTGAAGCTTTCTTT. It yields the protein CAISGQGLITEAFF.

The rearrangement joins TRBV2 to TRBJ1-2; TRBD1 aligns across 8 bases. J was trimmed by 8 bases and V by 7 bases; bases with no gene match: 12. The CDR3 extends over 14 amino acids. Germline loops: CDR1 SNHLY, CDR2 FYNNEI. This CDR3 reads CASTLDRAYRGYTF. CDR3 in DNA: TGTGCCAGCACGTTGGACAGGGCCTATCGGGGCTACACCTTC.

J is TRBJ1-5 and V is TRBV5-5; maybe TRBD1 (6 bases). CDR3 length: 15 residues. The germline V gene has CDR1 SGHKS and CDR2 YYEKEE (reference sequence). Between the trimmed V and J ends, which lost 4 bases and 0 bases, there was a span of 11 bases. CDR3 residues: CASSPGVHSNQPQHF. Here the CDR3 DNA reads TGTGCCAGCAGCCCAGGGGTCCATAGCAATCAGCCCCAGCATTTT.

The CDR3 DNA follows: TGTGCCAGCAGCTTAGTCGTTCGCCTCACCCCAGGGGACACTGAAGCTTTCTTT. It translates to CASSLVVRLTPGDTEAFF. The chain combines TRBV7-8 with TRBJ1-1; D is perhaps TRBD1 (6 bases). CDR3 length equals 18 residues. Germline CDR1 is SGHVS and CDR2 is FQNEAQ. Trimming removed 1 base at V and 3 bases at J, with 21 bases between.

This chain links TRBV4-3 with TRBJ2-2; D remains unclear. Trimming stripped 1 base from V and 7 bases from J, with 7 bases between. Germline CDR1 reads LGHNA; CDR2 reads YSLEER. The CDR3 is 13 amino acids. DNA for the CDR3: TGCGCCAGCAGCCAAGCAACCTACGGGGAGCTGTTTTTT. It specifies CASSQATYGELFF.